The present entry profiles one T cell receptor beta chain with its context. Its antigen is unknown. Within the sample, other DNA sequences also encode this same CDR3. The study team obtained lesional scalp punch biopsies and peripheral blood from alopecia areata patients. As the sequencing template, cDNA was produced by extracting RNA and reverse transcribing it. The data were produced by immunoSEQ multiplex PCR, yet TCRdb's version contains in-frame clones alone and is incomplete. The repertoire includes over 150,000 clones, roughly 60% of them detected once, and 1.7% sits in the top ten. The data were taken from a study of CD8+ T cells in alopecia areata. Study-wide findings and caveats: An increase in clonality over normal scalp was evident in lesional scalp, especially alopecia totalis/universalis.

This CDR3 spans 17 amino acids. Germline loops: CDR1 LGHNA, CDR2 YSLEER. The V segment lost 0 bases and the J segment 6 bases; nucleotides outside the gene matches: 5. This material consisted of CD4+ T cells sorted from blood, taken at week 0. The chain is built from TRBV4-3 and TRBJ2-3, with 14 bases aligning to TRBD2. The clonotype was recovered from a human donor with alopecia areata. CDR3 amino acids: CASSQERLAGGLDTQYF. In nucleotides, the CDR3 is TGCGCCAGCAGCCAAGAACGACTAGCGGGGGGGCTTGATACGCAGTATTTT.